A single sample is the source of the 32 T cell receptor beta chains below, sequenced in a study of vaccination and CD4 T cells after COVID-19. Sequenced with the Oncomine TCR Beta short-read assay was DNA taken from cultured CD4+ T cells. Each CDR3 protein is one row after TCRdb ran MiXCR on the PCR reads. The repertoire holds under 20,000 distinct CDR3 sequences, around half seen once, with more than 7% in the top ten. The sample's treatment: roughly nine-day PBMC culture with coronavirus spike peptide pools or control peptides (ViraFEST assay). These receptors lack a known antigen. Material: CD4+ T cells from blood, cultured in vitro, obtained before SARS-CoV-2 vaccination. The receptors shown here come from a human donor who had recovered from COVID-19.

As DNA, the CDR3 is TGTGCCAGCAGCGCATCGACAGGGCTCCAAGAGACCCAGTACTTC. Translation gives CASSASTGLQETQYF. This sequence joins TRBV9 and TRBJ2-5; TRBD1 agrees at 7 bases. The CDR3 has 15 amino acids. Trimming took 3 bases from V and 1 from J; bases not matched to a gene: 6. Per germline, CDR1 SGDLS and CDR2 YYNGEE.

V gene TRBV19 combines with J gene TRBJ2-2; TRBD1 or TRBD2 may be the D gene (5 bases each). The germline V and J ends were trimmed by 6 bases and 5 bases, with 19 bases remaining between them. Germline CDR1 reads LNHDA; CDR2 reads SQIVND (reference sequence). The CDR3 has 16 amino acids. The CDR3 DNA reads as TGTGCCAGTAGCCGAGCGGTACATTACAGGACCGGGGAGCTGTTTTTT. Its protein product is CASSRAVHYRTGELFF.

The chain is built from TRBV20-1 and TRBJ2-3; 8 nucleotides match TRBD1. Germline assignment: CDR1 DFQATT and CDR2 SNEGSKA (reference sequence). The CDR3 consists of 15 residues. Losses at the gene ends were 3 bases for V and 1 base for J; bases not matched to a gene: 6. The DNA for the CDR3 is TGCAGTGCTAGGCGGCCGGGACAGGGCACAGATACGCAGTATTTT. Protein: CSARRPGQGTDTQYF.

This clonotype was seen a few times. The J gene is TRBJ2-5, the V gene TRBV2; TRBD2 agrees at 7 bases. V shed 7 bases, J shed 0 bases, and the junction held 14 bases outside the gene matches. The CDR3 loop spans 17 amino acids. Per germline, CDR1 SNHLY and CDR2 FYNNEI. In DNA, the CDR3 is TGTGCCAGCAAAGAACGTCGGTGGGGAGGGAACCAAGAGACCCAGTACTTC. Translating it yields CASKERRWGGNQETQYF. The variable domain in full, completed from reference TRBV2 and TRBJ2-5, reads EPEVTQTPSHQVTQMGQEVILRCVPISNHLYFYWYRQILGQKVEFLVSFYNNEISEKSEIFDDQFSVERPDGSNFTLKIRSTKLEDSAMYFCASKERRWGGNQETQYFGPGTRLLVL.

The chain uses TRBV11-1 and TRBJ2-7; 8 positions agree with TRBD1. CDR1 is SGHAT and CDR2 is FQDESV in the germline V gene (reference sequence). The CDR3 has 15 residues. The J segment lost 0 bases and the V segment lost 0 bases, leaving 1 base of the junction unmatched. In nucleotides, the CDR3 is TGTGCCAGCAGCTTAGCGGACAGGGTCTCCTACGAGCAGTACTTC. Its translation is CASSLADRVSYEQYF. Full variable domain (remainder filled in from reference TRBV11-1 and TRBJ2-7): EAEVAQSPRYKITEKSQAVAFWCDPISGHATLYWYRQILGQGPELLVQFQDESVVDDSQLPKDRFSAERLKGVDSTLKIQPAELGDSAMYLCASSLADRVSYEQYFGPGTRLTVT.

The J gene is TRBJ2-3, the V gene TRBV20-1; 7 bases align to TRBD1. This CDR3 region has 13 residues. Germline values: CDR1 DFQATT, CDR2 SNEGSKA (reference sequence). The V and J ends lost 4 bases and 4 bases, in that order; junction bases with no gene match: 5. The CDR3 DNA reads TGCAGTGCTAAACCGGGACAGTCAGATACGCAGTATTTT. Residues: CSAKPGQSDTQYF.

This rearrangement joins TRBV7-2 to TRBJ2-1; D might be TRBD1 or TRBD2, each matching 5 bases. CDR1 is SGHTA, CDR2 FQGNSA, per germline. Trimming left V 0 bases short and J 8 bases short, with 11 bases between. The CDR3 totals 14 residues. CDR3 loop: CASSLALGEYEQFF. The CDR3 nucleotides read TGTGCCAGCAGCTTAGCGTTGGGGGAGTATGAGCAGTTCTTC.

The J gene is TRBJ2-1, the V gene TRBV6-1; D perhaps matches TRBD1 (5 bases). The CDR3 spans 14 residues. The V gene lost 11 bases and the J gene lost 6 bases, with 20 bases spanning the gap. Per the germline V gene, CDR1 is MNHNS and CDR2 is SASEGT. Here the CDR3 reads CAVRAGQRRNEQFF. In nucleotides, the CDR3 is TGTGCCGTCCGGGCCGGACAACGCCGCAATGAGCAGTTCTTC.

This CDR3 reads CASRLLASGTDTQYF. The CDR3 DNA follows: TGTGCCAGCAGGCTACTAGCGTCGGGCACAGATACGCAGTATTTT. V gene TRBV5-4 combines with J gene TRBJ2-3, with 7 bases that match TRBD2. Germline CDR1 is SGHNT and CDR2 is YYREEE (reference sequence). The CDR3 spans 15 residues. J lost 1 base, V lost 5 bases, and 7 bases had no gene match.

The chain carries TRBV6-1 and TRBJ2-5; unclear D gene. There are 14 residues in the CDR3. Germline values: CDR1 MNHNS, CDR2 SASEGT. Trimming took off 6 bases at V and 1 base at J, with 12 bases between the two ends. CDR3 protein: CASRGGVAQETQYF. CDR3 bases: TGTGCCAGCAGAGGTGGTGTAGCCCAAGAGACCCAGTACTTC.

As to this clonotype: At one end the junction does not follow the germline gene, possibly because of a read error. The chain carries TRBV11-2 and TRBJ2-7, with 8 bases fitting TRBD2. The CDR3 has 17 amino acids. Per the germline V gene, CDR1 is SGHAT and CDR2 is FQNNGV. The CDR3 reads CASSLAPRVAGSFEQYF. DNA of the CDR3: TGTGCCAGCAGCTTAGCCCCAAGGGTAGCGGGATCCTTCGAGCAGTACTTC. The entire variable domain, with the rest obtained from reference TRBV11-2 and TRBJ2-7, is as follows: EAGVAQSPRYKIIEKRQSVAFWCNPISGHATLYWYQQILGQGPKLLIQFQNNGVVDDSQLPKDRFSAERLKGVDSTLKIQPAKLEDSAVYLCASSLAPRVAGSFEQYFGPGTRLTVT.

CDR3 in DNA: TGTGCCAGCAGCTTCGGGGGGGGCGGAAACACCATATATTTT. It specifies CASSFGGGGNTIYF. The chain employs TRBV7-2 and TRBJ1-3, with TRBD1 as a possible D gene (6 bases). V lost 3 bases and J 4 bases, leaving 10 bases between the germline ends. The CDR3 covers 14 residues. CDR1 is SGHTA, CDR2 FQGNSA, per germline.

This clonotype appeared a single time. The rearrangement links TRBV2 to TRBJ2-3; TRBD2 matches at 11 bases. The germline gives CDR1 SNHLY, CDR2 FYNNEI. The CDR3 length is 16 residues. The junction had 9 bases not matched to a gene; V was cut back by 7 bases and J by 3 bases. CDR3 protein: CASKDLTSGATDTQYF. DNA for the CDR3: TGTGCCAGCAAGGATCTGACTAGCGGGGCTACAGATACGCAGTATTTT.

The chain uses TRBV6-1 and TRBJ2-7, with no clear D. Germline loops: CDR1 MNHNS, CDR2 SASEGT. This CDR3 region has 13 residues. Trimming cost V 4 bases and J 2 bases, with 9 bases left between them. As DNA, the CDR3 is TGTGCCAGCAGTGTATCCGGCGCCTACGAGCAGTACTTC. Amino acids: CASSVSGAYEQYF.

This rearrangement joins TRBV12-3 or TRBV12-4 to TRBJ2-5; D not certain. This CDR3 has 13 amino acids. Trimming pared 3 bases from V and 2 bases from J, leaving 7 bases between. This chain's CDR3 is CASSFGNQETQYF. The CDR3 coding sequence is TGTGCCAGCAGTTTCGGCAATCAAGAGACCCAGTACTTC.

The chain links TRBV11-2 to TRBJ1-1; D is unclear. This CDR3 comprises 13 residues. The V end was cut by 2 bases, the J end by 4 bases, with 8 bases between. Germline CDR1 and CDR2: SGHAT and FQNNGV. The CDR3, as DNA: TGTGCCAGCAGCTTATGGAGGCGCACTGAAGCTTTCTTT. Translation gives CASSLWRRTEAFF.

This chain joins TRBV20-1 and TRBJ1-5; the D gene is possibly TRBD1 (5 bases). The CDR3 totals 16 residues. The germline V gene encodes CDR1 DFQATT and CDR2 SNEGSKA (reference sequence). V was cut by 1 base and J by 0 bases, with 13 bases left in between. Written as DNA, the CDR3 is TGCAGTGCTAGAGGGGGGTTAAGTGATAGCAATCAGCCCCAGCATTTT. It codes for CSARGGLSDSNQPQHF.

V and J are TRBV7-2 and TRBJ2-7, with TRBD2 matching 11 bases. Trimming at V came to 5 bases and at J to 6 bases, leaving 6 bases not matched to a gene. The CDR3 is made up of 14 amino acids. Germline CDR1 is SGHTA and CDR2 is FQGNSA. The DNA of the CDR3 is TGTGCCAGCAGCGCACTAGCGGGAGTGGTCGAGCAGTACTTC. Protein: CASSALAGVVEQYF.

This rearrangement joins TRBV29-1 to TRBJ2-5; a possible D gene is TRBD2 (5 bases). The CDR3 length is 13 residues. V was cut by 4 bases and J by 1 base, with 10 bases left in between. From germline, CDR1 is SQVTM and CDR2 ANQGSEA. In DNA, the CDR3 is TGCAGCGTTGTAGAGGGTAGCCAAGAGACCCAGTACTTC. It translates to CSVVEGSQETQYF.

This clonotype was observed a handful of times. This rearrangement joins TRBV20-1 to TRBJ2-4; D is perhaps TRBD2 (7 bases). The germline CDR1 and CDR2 sequences are DFQATT and SNEGSKA (reference sequence). The V and J ends lost 2 bases and 1 base respectively, with 18 bases between them. The CDR3 covers 17 residues. Here the CDR3 reads CSARPGGARVAKNIQYF. The CDR3, as DNA: TGCAGTGCTAGACCGGGGGGCGCGAGAGTTGCCAAAAACATTCAGTACTTC.

This chain joins TRBV27 and TRBJ2-7, with TRBD2 matching 8 bases. This CDR3 spans 16 amino acids. Germline V gene data show CDR1 as MNHEY and CDR2 as SMNVEV (reference sequence). Trimming took 4 bases from V and 5 from J; bases not matched to a gene: 13. The CDR3 region has the DNA TGTGCCAGCAGTTCCACCCCGGATAGCGGGAACCACGAGCAGTACTTC. Protein sequence: CASSSTPDSGNHEQYF.

The chain recombines TRBV6-1 with TRBJ1-1; D call uncertain. The CDR3 is made up of 17 amino acids. Trimming shortened V by 5 bases and J by 1 base, and 20 bases separated the two germline ends. Germline V gene sequence: CDR1 MNHNS, CDR2 SASEGT. In nucleotides, the CDR3 is TGTGCCAGCAGTCTCTCCAGTCGGAGGTCTTCGAACACTGAAGCTTTCTTT. It specifies CASSLSSRRSSNTEAFF.

The J gene is TRBJ2-1, the V gene TRBV24-1; TRBD2 matches 14 bases. Germline V gives CDR1 KGHDR, CDR2 SFDVKD. V lost 4 bases and J lost 8; bases outside the gene matches: 6. This CDR3 is 16 amino acids long. The CDR3 DNA sequence: TGTGCCACCAGTGACCCAGGGACTAGCGGGAGCTATGAGCAGTTCTTC. Its protein product is CATSDPGTSGSYEQFF.

This chain connects TRBV15 to TRBJ1-6; possible D gene TRBD1, 6 bases. Germline V gene data show CDR1 as LNHNV and CDR2 as YYDKDF (reference sequence). The CDR3 consists of 15 residues. With 5 bases removed from V and 7 bases from J, the gap between germline ends came to 15 bases. The CDR3 protein is CATSPRTVRNSPLHF. As DNA, the CDR3 is TGTGCCACCAGCCCCCGGACAGTTCGGAATTCACCCCTCCACTTT.

The V gene is TRBV12-3 or TRBV12-4, the J gene TRBJ1-2; 7 bases match TRBD1. Trimming took 6 bases from V and 0 from J; bases not matched to a gene: 10. CDR3 size: 16 residues. The CDR3 region has the DNA TGTGCCAGCAGCCAGCAGGACAGGCCAGCTAACTATGGCTACACCTTC. Translating it yields CASSQQDRPANYGYTF.

The CDR3 DNA reads as TGTGCCAGCAGCCAAAGGTCCGGAGATACGCAGTATTTT. As protein: CASSQRSGDTQYF. This rearrangement joins TRBV7-2 to TRBJ2-3; D remains unclear. V was trimmed by 5 bases and J by 5 bases, leaving 11 bases between them. This CDR3 has 13 amino acids. Germline V CDR1 and CDR2: SGHTA, FQGNSA.

The chain has TRBV2 and TRBJ1-3, with D possibly matching TRBD1 (5 bases). The germline CDR1 and CDR2 sequences are SNHLY and FYNNEI. Trimming took off 10 bases at V and 2 bases at J, with 12 bases between the two ends. The CDR3 runs to 13 residues. CDR3 DNA: TGTGCCACCACGAGGGACCCTGGAAACACCATATATTTT. Residues: CATTRDPGNTIYF.

The V and J genes are TRBV12-5 and TRBJ1-1, with unresolved D. V was cut by 0 bases and J by 5 bases, with 10 bases left in between. The CDR3 extends over 14 amino acids. Germline CDR1 and CDR2: LGHNT and FRNRAP. The CDR3 DNA sequence: TGTGCTAGTGGTTTGGTACCGGGAGGGACTGAAGCTTTCTTT. Encoded protein: CASGLVPGGTEAFF. Full variable domain (outside the CDR3, taken from reference TRBV12-5 and TRBJ1-1): DARVTQTPRHKVTEMGQEVTMRCQPILGHNTVFWYRQTMMQGLELLAYFRNRAPLDDSGMPKDRFSAEMPDATLATLKIQPSEPRDSAVYFCASGLVPGGTEAFFGQGTRLTVV.

This clonotype was picked up one time. This chain links TRBV20-1 with TRBJ2-1; 10 bases map to TRBD2. This CDR3 has 15 residues. V gave up 0 bases and J gave up 4 bases; unmatched junction bases: 3. Per the germline V gene, CDR1 is DFQATT and CDR2 is SNEGSKA (reference sequence). CDR3 residues: CSARDWTSGYNEQFF. In nucleotides, the CDR3 is TGCAGTGCTAGAGATTGGACTAGCGGTTACAATGAGCAGTTCTTC.

This clonotype was found a few times. This chain joins TRBV28 and TRBJ1-2, with 9 bases identical to TRBD1. V trimming: 5 bases; J trimming: 7 bases; junction bases outside the gene matches: 11. This CDR3 is built from 15 residues. Germline CDR1 reads MDHEN; CDR2 reads SYDVKM. This chain's CDR3 is CASSPTPGQGSGYTF. The CDR3 nucleotides read TGTGCCAGCAGTCCGACCCCGGGACAGGGATCTGGCTACACCTTC.

The V gene is TRBV20-1, the J gene TRBJ1-4; weak D call: TRBD1 (5 bases). The CDR3 is 15 residues long. Germline CDR1 is DFQATT and CDR2 is SNEGSKA (reference sequence). V lost 1 base and J lost 1, with 10 bases in between. The CDR3 DNA sequence: TGCAGTGCTAGAGGGGCGGGGCGAACTAATGAAAAACTGTTTTTT. Translation: CSARGAGRTNEKLFF.

This clonotype was seen only a few times. The gene calls are TRBV7-9 and TRBJ2-3; TRBD2 aligns across 9 bases. The V and J ends lost 2 bases and 6 bases, in that order; junction bases with no gene match: 6. Germline CDR1 and CDR2: SEHNR and FQNEAQ (reference sequence). CDR3 length equals 15 residues. The CDR3: CASSLSASGEDTQYF. The CDR3 nucleotides read TGTGCCAGCAGCTTATCGGCTAGCGGGGAGGATACGCAGTATTTT.